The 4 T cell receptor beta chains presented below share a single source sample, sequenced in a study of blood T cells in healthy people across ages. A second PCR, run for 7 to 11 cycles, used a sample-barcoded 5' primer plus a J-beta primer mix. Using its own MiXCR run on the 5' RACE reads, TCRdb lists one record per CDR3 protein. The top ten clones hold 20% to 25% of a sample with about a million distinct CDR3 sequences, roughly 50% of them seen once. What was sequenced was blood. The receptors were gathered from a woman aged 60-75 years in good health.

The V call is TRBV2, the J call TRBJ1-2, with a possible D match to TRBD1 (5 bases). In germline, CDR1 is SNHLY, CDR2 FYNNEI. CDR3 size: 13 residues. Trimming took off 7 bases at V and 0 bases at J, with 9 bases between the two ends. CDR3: CASKGAPNYGYTF. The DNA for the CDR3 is TGTGCCAGCAAAGGGGCTCCTAACTATGGCTACACCTTC. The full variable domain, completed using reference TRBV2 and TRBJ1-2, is EPEVTQTPSHQVTQMGQEVILRCVPISNHLYFYWYRQILGQKVEFLVSFYNNEISEKSEIFDDQFSVERPDGSNFTLKIRSTKLEDSAMYFCASKGAPNYGYTFGSGTRLTVV.

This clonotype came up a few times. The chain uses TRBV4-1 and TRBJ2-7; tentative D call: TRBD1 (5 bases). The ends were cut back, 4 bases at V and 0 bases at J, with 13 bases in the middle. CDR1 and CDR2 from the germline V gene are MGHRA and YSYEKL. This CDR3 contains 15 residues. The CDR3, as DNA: TGCGCCAGCAGCCCCCGACAGCTTAGCTCCTACGAGCAGTACTTC. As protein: CASSPRQLSSYEQYF.

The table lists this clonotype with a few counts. CDR3 DNA sequence: TGTGCCAGCAGCTTAGCCCCCCTGGGGTCTCGCGGGAAAGTTTCTGGGGCCAACGTCCTGACTTTC. It codes for CASSLAPLGSRGKVSGANVLTF. This chain joins TRBV11-1 and TRBJ2-6; tentatively, D is TRBD2 (6 bases). CDR1 is SGHAT, CDR2 FQDESV, per germline (reference sequence). This CDR3 comprises 22 residues. The V and J ends lost 0 bases and 1 base respectively, with 25 bases between them.

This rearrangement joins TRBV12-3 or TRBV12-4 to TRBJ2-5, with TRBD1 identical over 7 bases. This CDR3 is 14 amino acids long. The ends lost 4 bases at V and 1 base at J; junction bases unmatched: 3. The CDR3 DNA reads TGTGCCAGCAGTTCGGACAGGACCCAAGAGACCCAGTACTTC. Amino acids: CASSSDRTQETQYF.